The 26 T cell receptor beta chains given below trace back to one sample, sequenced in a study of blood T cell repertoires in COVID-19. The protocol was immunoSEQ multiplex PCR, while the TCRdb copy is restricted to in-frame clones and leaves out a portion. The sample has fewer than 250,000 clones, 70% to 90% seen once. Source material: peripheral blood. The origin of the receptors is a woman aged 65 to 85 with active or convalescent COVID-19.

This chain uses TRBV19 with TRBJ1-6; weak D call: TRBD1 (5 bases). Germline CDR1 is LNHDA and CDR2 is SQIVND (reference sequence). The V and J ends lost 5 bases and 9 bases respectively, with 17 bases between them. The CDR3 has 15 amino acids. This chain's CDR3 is CASSPPGGYGSPLHF. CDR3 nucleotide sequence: TGTGCCAGTAGTCCCCCCGGGGGTTACGGTTCACCCCTCCACTTT.

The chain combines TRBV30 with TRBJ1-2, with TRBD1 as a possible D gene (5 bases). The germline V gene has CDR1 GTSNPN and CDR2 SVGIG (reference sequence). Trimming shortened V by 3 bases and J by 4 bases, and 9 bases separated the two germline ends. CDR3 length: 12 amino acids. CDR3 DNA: TGTGCCTGGAGCCTAGGGGCCTATGGCTACACCTTC. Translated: CAWSLGAYGYTF.

CDR3 residues: CASSLGRDTQYF. In DNA form, the CDR3 reads TGTGCCAGCAGCTTAGGGAGAGATACGCAGTATTTT. The chain is built from TRBV7-9 and TRBJ2-3; D is undetermined. Trimming cost V 1 base and J 5 bases, with 4 bases left between them. Germline V lookup: CDR1 SEHNR, CDR2 FQNEAQ (reference sequence). CDR3 length: 12 residues.

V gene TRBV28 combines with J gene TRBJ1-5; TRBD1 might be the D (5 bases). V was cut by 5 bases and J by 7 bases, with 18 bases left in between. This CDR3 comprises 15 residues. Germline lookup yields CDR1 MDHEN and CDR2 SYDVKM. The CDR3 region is CASSAPRGGGQPQHF. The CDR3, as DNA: TGTGCCAGCAGTGCCCCTCGGGGGGGAGGCCAGCCCCAGCATTTT.

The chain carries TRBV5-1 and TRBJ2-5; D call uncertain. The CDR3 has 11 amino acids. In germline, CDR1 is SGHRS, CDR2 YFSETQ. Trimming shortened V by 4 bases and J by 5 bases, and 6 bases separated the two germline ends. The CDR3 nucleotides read TGCGCCAGCAGCGCGAGGGAGACCCAGTACTTC. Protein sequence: CASSARETQYF.

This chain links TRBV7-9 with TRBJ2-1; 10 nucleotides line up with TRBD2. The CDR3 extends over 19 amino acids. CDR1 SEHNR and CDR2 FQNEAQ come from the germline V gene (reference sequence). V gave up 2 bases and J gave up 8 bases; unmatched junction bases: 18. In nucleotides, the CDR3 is TGTGCCAGCAGCTTACGGTCAGCGGGAGGGCCATTAGGAATGGATGAGCAGTTCTTC. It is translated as CASSLRSAGGPLGMDEQFF.

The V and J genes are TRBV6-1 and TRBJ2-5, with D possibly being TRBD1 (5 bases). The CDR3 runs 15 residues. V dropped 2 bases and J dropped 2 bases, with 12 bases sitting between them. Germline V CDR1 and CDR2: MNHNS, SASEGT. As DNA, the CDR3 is TGTGCCAGCAGTGAATCGATAGGGGTTCAAGAGACCCAGTACTTC. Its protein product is CASSESIGVQETQYF.

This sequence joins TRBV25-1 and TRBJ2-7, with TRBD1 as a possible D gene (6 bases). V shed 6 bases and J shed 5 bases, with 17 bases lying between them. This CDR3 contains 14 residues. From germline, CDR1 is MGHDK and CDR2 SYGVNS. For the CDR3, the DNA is TGTGCCAGCAGCCAGACAGGCTGGAATAACGAGCAGTACTTC. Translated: CASSQTGWNNEQYF.

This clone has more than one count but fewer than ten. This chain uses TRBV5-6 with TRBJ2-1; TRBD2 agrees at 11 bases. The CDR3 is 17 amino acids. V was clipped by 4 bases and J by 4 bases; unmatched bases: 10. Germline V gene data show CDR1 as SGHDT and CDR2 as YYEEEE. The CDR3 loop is CASSSSGRAFKYNEQFF. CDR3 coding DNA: TGTGCCAGCAGCAGTAGCGGGAGGGCCTTTAAGTACAATGAGCAGTTCTTC.

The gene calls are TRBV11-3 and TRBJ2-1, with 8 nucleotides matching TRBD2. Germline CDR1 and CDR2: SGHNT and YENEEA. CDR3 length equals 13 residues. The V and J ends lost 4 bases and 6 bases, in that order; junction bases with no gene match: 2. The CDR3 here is CASSSGLVNEQFF. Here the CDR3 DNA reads TGTGCCAGCAGCTCGGGACTAGTCAATGAGCAGTTCTTC.

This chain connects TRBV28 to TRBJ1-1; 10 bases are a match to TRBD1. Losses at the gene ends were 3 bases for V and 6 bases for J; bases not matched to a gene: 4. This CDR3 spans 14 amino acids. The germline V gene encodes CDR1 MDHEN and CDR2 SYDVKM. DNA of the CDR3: TGTGCCAGCAGTTTGACAGGGGGCGTAGCTGAAGCTTTCTTT. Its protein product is CASSLTGGVAEAFF.

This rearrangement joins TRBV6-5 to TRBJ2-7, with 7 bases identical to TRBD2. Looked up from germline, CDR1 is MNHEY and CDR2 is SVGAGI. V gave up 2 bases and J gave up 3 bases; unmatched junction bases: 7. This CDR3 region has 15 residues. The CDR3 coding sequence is TGTGCCAGCAGTTACCGGGGACTAACCTTCTACGAGCAGTACTTC. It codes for CASSYRGLTFYEQYF.

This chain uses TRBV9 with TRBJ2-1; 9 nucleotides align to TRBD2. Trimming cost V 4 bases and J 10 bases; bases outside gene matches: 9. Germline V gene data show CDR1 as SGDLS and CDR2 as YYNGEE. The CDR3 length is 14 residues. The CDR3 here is CASSPVAGVIEQFF. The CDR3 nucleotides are TGTGCCAGCAGCCCGGTAGCGGGGGTTATCGAGCAGTTCTTC.

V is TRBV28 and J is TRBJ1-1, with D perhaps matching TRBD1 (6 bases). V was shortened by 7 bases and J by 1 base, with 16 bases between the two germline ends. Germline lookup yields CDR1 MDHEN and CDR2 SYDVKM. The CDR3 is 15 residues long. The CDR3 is CASIIGGGRNTEAFF. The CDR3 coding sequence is TGTGCCAGCATAATAGGGGGTGGAAGGAACACTGAAGCTTTCTTT.

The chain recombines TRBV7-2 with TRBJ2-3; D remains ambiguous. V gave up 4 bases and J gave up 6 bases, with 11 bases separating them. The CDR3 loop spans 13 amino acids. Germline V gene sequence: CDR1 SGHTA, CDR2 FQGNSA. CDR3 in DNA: TGTGCCAGCAGCTGGAGACGTTTGGATACGCAGTATTTT. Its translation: CASSWRRLDTQYF.

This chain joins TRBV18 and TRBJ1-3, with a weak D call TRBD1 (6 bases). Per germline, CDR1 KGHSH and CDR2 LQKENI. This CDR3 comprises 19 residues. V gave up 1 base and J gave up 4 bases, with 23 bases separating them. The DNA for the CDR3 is TGTGCCAGCTCACCACTCCCGGGACAAGGCCGCCCGGAAGGAAACACCATATATTTT. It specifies CASSPLPGQGRPEGNTIYF.

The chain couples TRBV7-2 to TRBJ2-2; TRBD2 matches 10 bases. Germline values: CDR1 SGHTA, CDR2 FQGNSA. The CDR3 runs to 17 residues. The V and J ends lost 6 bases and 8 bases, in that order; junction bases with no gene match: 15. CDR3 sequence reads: CASSRGSSGRSGGELFF. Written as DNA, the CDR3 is TGTGCCAGCAGTCGCGGATCTAGCGGGAGAAGTGGTGGGGAGCTGTTTTTT.

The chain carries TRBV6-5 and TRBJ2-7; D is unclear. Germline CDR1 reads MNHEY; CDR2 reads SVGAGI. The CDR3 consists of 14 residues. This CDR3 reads CTHVAGPPPYEQYF. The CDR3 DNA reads TGTACCCACGTCGCAGGTCCACCCCCCTACGAGCAGTACTTC.

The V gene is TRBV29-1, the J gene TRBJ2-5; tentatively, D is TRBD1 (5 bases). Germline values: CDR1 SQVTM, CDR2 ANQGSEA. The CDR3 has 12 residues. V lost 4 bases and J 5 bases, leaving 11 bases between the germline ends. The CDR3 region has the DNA TGCAGCGTTGTATTGGCAGGGGAGACCCAGTACTTC. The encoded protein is CSVVLAGETQYF.

CDR3 sequence (DNA): TGCGCCAGCAGCCACTTTAGCGGCAGCACAGATACGCAGTATTTT. Translating gives CASSHFSGSTDTQYF. This chain connects TRBV4-1 to TRBJ2-3, with D perhaps matching TRBD2 (6 bases). V was pared by 3 bases and J by 0 bases, with 10 bases between. CDR1 and CDR2 (germline): MGHRA, YSYEKL. This CDR3 is 15 amino acids long.

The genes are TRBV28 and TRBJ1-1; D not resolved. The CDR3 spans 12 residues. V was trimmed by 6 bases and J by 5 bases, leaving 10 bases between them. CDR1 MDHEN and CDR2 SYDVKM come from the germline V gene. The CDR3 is CASSETETEAFF. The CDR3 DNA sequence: TGTGCCAGCAGCGAAACGGAGACTGAAGCTTTCTTT.

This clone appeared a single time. CDR3 region: CASSSHGGLGSGRAGEQFF. In DNA form, the CDR3 reads TGTGCCAGCAGCTCGCATGGGGGTCTGGGTAGCGGGAGGGCCGGTGAGCAGTTCTTC. The chain links TRBV7-9 to TRBJ2-1, with 11 bases aligning to TRBD2. The CDR3 has 19 residues. V was pared by 4 bases and J by 9 bases, with 20 bases of the junction left unmatched. Germline assignment: CDR1 SEHNR and CDR2 FQNEAQ (reference sequence).

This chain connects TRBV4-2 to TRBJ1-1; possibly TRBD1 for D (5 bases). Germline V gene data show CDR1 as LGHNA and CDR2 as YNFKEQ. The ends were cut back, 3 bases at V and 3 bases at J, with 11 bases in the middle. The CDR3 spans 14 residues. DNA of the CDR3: TGTGCCAGCAGCCATCCCGGGACTGACACTGAAGCTTTCTTT. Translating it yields CASSHPGTDTEAFF.

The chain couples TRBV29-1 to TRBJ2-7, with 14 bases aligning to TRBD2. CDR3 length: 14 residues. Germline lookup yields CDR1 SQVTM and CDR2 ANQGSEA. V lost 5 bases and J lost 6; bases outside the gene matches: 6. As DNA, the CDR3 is TGCAGCGTTTGGTTGACTAGCGGGAGGGGCGAGCAGTACTTC. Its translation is CSVWLTSGRGEQYF.

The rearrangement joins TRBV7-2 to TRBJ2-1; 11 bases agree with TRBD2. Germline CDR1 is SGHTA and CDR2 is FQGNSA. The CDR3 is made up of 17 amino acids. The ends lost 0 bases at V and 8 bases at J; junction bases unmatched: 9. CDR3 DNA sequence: TGTGCCAGCAGCTTAGCTCAGATAGCGGGAGGGCGCTATGAGCAGTTCTTC. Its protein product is CASSLAQIAGGRYEQFF.

The CDR3: CASSGRLAEDKGEQFF. CDR3 nucleotide sequence: TGTGCCAGCAGTGGCAGACTAGCGGAAGATAAGGGGGAGCAGTTCTTC. The chain employs TRBV25-1 and TRBJ2-1, with TRBD2 identical over 9 bases. The CDR3 covers 16 residues. Germline CDR1 and CDR2: MGHDK and SYGVNS. J was trimmed by 10 bases and V by 4 bases; bases with no gene match: 14.